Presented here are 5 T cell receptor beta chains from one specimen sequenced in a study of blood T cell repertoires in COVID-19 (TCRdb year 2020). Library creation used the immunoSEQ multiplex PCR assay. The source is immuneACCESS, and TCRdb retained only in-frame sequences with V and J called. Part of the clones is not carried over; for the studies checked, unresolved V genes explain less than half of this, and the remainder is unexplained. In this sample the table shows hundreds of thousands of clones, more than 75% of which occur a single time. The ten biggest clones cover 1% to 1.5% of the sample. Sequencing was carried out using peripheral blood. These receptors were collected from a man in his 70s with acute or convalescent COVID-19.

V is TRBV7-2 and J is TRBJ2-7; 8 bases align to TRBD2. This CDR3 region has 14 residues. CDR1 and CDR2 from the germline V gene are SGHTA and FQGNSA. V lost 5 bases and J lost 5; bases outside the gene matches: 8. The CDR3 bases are TGTGCCAGCAGCGCGCGGGGGGCGTCCCACGAGCAGTACTTC. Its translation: CASSARGASHEQYF.

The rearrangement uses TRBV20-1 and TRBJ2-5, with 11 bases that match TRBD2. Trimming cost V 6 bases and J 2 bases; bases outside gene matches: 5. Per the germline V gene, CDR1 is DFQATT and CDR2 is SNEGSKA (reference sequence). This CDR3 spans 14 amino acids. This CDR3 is CSASGTSGQETQYF. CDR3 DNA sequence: TGCAGTGCCAGTGGGACTAGCGGACAAGAGACCCAGTACTTC.

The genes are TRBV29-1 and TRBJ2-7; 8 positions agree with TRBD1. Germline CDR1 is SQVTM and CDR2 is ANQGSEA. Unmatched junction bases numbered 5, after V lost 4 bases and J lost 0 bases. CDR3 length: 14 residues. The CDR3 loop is CSVGGTGTSYEQYF. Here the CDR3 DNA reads TGCAGCGTTGGCGGGACAGGAACCTCCTACGAGCAGTACTTC.

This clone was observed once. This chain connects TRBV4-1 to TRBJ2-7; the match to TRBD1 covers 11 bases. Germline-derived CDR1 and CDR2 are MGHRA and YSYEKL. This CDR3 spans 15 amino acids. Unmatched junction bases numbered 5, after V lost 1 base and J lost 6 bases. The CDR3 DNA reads TGCGCCAGCAGCCAAGCTGGGACAGGGGGTAGCGAGCAGTACTTC. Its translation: CASSQAGTGGSEQYF.

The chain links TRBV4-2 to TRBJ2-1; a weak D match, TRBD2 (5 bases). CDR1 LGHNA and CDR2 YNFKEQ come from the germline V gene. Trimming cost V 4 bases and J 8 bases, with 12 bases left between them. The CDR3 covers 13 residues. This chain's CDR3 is CASSPREGDEQFF. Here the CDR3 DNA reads TGTGCCAGCAGCCCAAGAGAGGGAGATGAGCAGTTCTTC.